This T cell receptor beta chain was sequenced for a study of PD-L1 blockade in urothelial cancer (dated by TCRdb to about 2017). Study-level background: All patients started therapy around 2014 and received atezolizumab 1,200 mg intravenously every 3 weeks. About 90% of the roughly 29 patients were males with bladder-origin urothelial cancer, and about 60% of the roughly 29 reported a prior smoking history. An ECOG performance status of 0 or 1 was recorded for the patients, and 0 to 3 prior chemotherapy regimens had been received by the patients. Blood samples were analyzed 3 weeks after the start of treatment (second dose) and 6 weeks after the start of treatment. Blood samples yielded a median of 141,255 T cells and roughly 80,000 unique TCRs, with median clonality 0.080. The study was an exploratory multi-omic analysis of somatic, immune and clinical correlates of response to PD-L1 blockade with atezolizumab in urothelial cancer. Pretreatment tumor samples, along with matched peripheral blood serially collected before and after atezolizumab treatment, were subjected to TCR sequencing. Durable clinical benefit was defined as progression-free survival longer than 6 months, and TCR features were also tested against progression-free and overall survival. In the same patients who had TCR sequencing, pretreatment tumors also underwent whole exome sequencing and RNA sequencing. Roughly nine patients achieved durable clinical benefit and approximately 19 did not. Some 30 patients had pretreatment blood TCR-seq, about 25 had at least one posttreatment blood collection, and about 25 had tumor TCR-seq. Overall study results and their limits: Small sample size (n ≈ 30) and many exploratory analyses mean the results are intended to be hypothesis-generating. Among patients with durable benefit, tumor-associated TCR clones showed greater expansion in peripheral blood 3 weeks after treatment started (n = 22, p = 0.022). Improved progression-free and overall survival was found to be associated with pretreatment peripheral blood TCR clonality below the median.

Its CDR3 holds 15 amino acids, cysteine through phenylalanine. Only the CDR3 region is kept as DNA, spanning 45 bases read in frame from base 1. CDR1 is given as SQVTM and CDR2 as ANQGSEA, both from the germline V gene. The trim is 6 bases for V and 5 bases for J, with a gap of 22 bases between the germline ends. Comment on this clone: The antigen it binds to is not known. No base-level quality is on record; no much larger clone is a single base apart.

A cohort of 25 to 30 patients with locally advanced or metastatic urothelial carcinoma, treated at Memorial Sloan Kettering on a trial protocol, was included. Peripheral blood mononuclear cells were collected from each patient pretreatment and during treatment, giving between 1 and 8 total time points per patient. The Qiagen DNeasy Blood extraction kit was used to purify genomic DNA from total PBMCs and tumor samples. PBMCs were collected pretreatment and during treatment, and were isolated and stored as previously described. Synthetic TCR analog templates were spiked into each PCR to estimate absolute template abundance from read counts. The immunoSEQ assay was used to amplify TCRbeta CDR3 regions from genomic DNA with bias-controlled V and J gene primers. Rearranged TCRbeta segments were sequenced at approximately 20X coverage. Turning to the authors' computational methods: Sequencing errors were corrected by clustering, and CDR3s were annotated against IMGT so that V, D and J genes could be assigned. Out-of-frame and stop-codon sequences were excluded, and only productive TCRbeta rearrangements were used in downstream analyses. To compute clonality, Shannon entropy was normalized by the log of the number of unique productive sequences and then subtracted from one. Fisher's exact test with Benjamini-Hochberg correction, at a threshold of adjusted p below 0.01, was used to find clones that differed between time points or between blood and tumor. The clones in this table, taken by TCRdb from immuneACCESS, are in-frame only. Not every clone is retained; where verified, under half of the shortfall comes from an unresolved V gene, and the cause of the rest is unknown. V and J calls and clone size come straight from that table; D and trimming were deduced from the DNA. A total of around 45,000 clones appear in this sample, about nine tenths of them only once. The ten largest clones add up to almost 4% of the sample.

The sample in question was PBMCs, obtained around atezolizumab (anti-PD-L1) treatment. The clonotype was recovered from a man older than 75 with urothelial cancer. Recombination joined TRBV29-1 with TRBJ2-5; perhaps TRBD1 is the D gene, with 6 bases matching. The DNA reads TGCAGCGTCCTGGGCAATCAGGGGTTTATGGAGACCCAGTACTTC. Its protein is CSVLGNQGFMETQYF.